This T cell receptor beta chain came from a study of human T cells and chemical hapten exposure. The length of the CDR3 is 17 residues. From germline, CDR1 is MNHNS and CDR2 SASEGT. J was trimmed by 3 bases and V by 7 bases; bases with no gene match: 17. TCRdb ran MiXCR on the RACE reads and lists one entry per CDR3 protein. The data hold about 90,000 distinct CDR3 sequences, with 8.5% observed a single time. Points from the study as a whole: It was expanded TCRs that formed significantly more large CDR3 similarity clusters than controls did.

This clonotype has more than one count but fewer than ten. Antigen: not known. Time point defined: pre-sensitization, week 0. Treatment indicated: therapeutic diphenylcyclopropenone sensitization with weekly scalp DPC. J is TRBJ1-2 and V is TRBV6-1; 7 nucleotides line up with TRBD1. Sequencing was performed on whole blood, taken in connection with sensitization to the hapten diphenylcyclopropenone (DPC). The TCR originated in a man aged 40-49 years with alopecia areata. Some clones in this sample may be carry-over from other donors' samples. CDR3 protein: CASIPPGGQGVDYGYTF. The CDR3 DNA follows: TGTGCCAGCATCCCCCCCGGTGGGCAGGGGGTTGACTATGGCTACACCTTC.